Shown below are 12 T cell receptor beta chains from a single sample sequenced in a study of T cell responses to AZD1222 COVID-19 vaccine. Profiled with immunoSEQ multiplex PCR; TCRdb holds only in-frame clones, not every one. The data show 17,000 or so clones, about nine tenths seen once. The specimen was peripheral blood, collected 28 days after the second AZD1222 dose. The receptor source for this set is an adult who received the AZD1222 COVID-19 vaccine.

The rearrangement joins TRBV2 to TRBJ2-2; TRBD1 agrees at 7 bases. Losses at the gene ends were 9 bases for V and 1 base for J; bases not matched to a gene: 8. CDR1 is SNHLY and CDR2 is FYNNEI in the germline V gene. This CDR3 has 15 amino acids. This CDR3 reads CASRQGSLNTGELFF. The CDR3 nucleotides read TGTGCCAGTAGACAGGGCTCTTTGAACACCGGGGAGCTGTTTTTT. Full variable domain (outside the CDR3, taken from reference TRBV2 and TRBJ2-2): EPEVTQTPSHQVTQMGQEVILRCVPISNHLYFYWYRQILGQKVEFLVSFYNNEISEKSEIFDDQFSVERPDGSNFTLKIRSTKLEDSAMYFCASRQGSLNTGELFFGEGSRLTVL.

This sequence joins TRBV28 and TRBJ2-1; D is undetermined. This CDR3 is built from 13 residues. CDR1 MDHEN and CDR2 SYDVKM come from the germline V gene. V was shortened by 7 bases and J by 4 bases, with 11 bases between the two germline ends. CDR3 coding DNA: TGTGCCAGCAATAAGGACCGATACAATGAGCAGTTCTTC. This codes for CASNKDRYNEQFF.

The CDR3 DNA sequence: TGTGCCCGCCCCCGCAGCGGGAGCCGGGAGACCCAGTACTTC. Its protein is CARPRSGSRETQYF. The chain uses TRBV5-5 and TRBJ2-5; 8 bases match TRBD2. V lost 10 bases to trimming and J lost 5 bases; unmatched junction nucleotides: 13. The V gene's germline CDR1 is SGHKS and CDR2 YYEKEE (reference sequence). The CDR3 length is 14 residues.

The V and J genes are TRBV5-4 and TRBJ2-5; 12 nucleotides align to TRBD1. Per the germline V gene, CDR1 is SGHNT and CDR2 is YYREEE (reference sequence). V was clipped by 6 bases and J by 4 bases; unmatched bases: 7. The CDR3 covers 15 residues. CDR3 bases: TGTGCCAGCACCGGGGACAGGGGGCGTCGAGAGACCCAGTACTTC. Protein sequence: CASTGDRGRRETQYF.

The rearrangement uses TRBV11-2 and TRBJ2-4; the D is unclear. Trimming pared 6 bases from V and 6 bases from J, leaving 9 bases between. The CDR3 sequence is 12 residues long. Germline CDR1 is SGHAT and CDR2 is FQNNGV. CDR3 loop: CASRAPGNIQYF. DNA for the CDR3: TGTGCCAGCAGGGCTCCAGGAAACATTCAGTACTTC.

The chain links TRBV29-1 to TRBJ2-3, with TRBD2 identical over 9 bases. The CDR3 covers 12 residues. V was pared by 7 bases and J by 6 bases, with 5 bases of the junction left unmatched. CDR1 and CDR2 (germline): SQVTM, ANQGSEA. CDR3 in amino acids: CSGETSGDTQYF. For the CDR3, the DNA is TGCAGCGGCGAAACTAGCGGGGATACGCAGTATTTT.

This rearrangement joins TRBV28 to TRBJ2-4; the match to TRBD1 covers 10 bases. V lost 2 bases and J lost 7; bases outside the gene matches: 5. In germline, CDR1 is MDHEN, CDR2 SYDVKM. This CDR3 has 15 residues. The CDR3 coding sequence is TGTGCCAGCAGTTTACCGGGACAGGGGTCGAACATTCAGTACTTC. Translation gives CASSLPGQGSNIQYF.

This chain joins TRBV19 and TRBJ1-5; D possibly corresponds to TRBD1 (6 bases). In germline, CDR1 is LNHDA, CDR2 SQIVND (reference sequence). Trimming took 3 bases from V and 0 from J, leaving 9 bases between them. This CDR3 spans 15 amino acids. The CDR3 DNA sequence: TGTGCCAGTAGTATGGGGGGGGCTAGCAATCAGCCCCAGCATTTT. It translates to CASSMGGASNQPQHF.

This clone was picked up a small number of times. CDR3 protein: CSVSLAGGTLQETQYF. The CDR3 coding sequence is TGCAGCGTTTCGCTAGCGGGGGGGACGCTCCAAGAGACCCAGTACTTC. The chain links TRBV29-1 to TRBJ2-5, with 12 bases identical to TRBD2. CDR1 and CDR2 (germline): SQVTM, ANQGSEA. J gave up 1 base and V 5 bases, and 8 bases lay outside the gene matches. The CDR3 length is 16 residues.

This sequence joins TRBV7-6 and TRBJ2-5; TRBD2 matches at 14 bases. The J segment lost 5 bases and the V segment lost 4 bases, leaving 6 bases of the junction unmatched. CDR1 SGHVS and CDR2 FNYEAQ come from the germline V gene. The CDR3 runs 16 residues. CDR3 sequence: CASSSRLAGGGETQYF. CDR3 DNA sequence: TGTGCCAGCAGCTCACGACTAGCGGGAGGGGGTGAGACCCAGTACTTC.

The CDR3 loop is CASSSGRFSGGSRYGYTF. The CDR3 bases are TGTGCCAGCAGCTCAGGCAGGTTTTCGGGGGGTAGTCGATATGGCTACACCTTC. The genes are TRBV7-8 and TRBJ1-2, with D maybe TRBD1 (5 bases). Per the germline V gene, CDR1 is SGHVS and CDR2 is FQNEAQ. CDR3 length: 18 amino acids. Trimming cost V 4 bases and J 5 bases, with 26 bases left between them.

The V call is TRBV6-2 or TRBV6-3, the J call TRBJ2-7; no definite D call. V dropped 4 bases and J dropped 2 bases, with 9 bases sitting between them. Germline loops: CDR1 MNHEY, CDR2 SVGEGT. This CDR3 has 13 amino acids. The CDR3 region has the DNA TGTGCCAGCAGTTTACACGAAACCTACGAGCAGTACGTC. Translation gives CASSLHETYEQYV.